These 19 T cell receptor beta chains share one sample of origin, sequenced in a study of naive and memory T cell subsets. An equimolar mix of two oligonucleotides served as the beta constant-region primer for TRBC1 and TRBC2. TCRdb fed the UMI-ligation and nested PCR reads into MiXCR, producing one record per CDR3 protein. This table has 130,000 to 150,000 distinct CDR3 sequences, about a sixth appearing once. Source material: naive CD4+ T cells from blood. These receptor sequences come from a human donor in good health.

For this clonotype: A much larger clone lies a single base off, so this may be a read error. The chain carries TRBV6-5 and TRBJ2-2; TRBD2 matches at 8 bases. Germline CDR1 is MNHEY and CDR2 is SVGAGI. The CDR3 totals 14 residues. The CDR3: CASKQGSNGGGLFF. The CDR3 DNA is TGTGCCAGCAAGCAGGGGAGCAACGGGGGGGGGCTGTTTTTT.

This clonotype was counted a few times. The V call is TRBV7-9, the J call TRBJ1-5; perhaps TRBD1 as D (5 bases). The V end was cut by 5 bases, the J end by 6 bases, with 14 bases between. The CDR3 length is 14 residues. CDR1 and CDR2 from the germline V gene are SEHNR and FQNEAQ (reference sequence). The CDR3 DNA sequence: TGTGCCAGCAGCCAGTCAGGGAGCGGTCAGCCCCAGCATTTT. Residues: CASSQSGSGQPQHF.

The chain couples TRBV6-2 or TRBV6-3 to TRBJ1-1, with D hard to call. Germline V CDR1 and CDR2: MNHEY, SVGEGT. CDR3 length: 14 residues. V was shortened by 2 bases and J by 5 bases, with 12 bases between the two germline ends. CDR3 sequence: CASSYGWPRTEAFF. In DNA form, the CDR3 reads TGTGCCAGCAGTTACGGTTGGCCGAGGACTGAAGCTTTCTTT.

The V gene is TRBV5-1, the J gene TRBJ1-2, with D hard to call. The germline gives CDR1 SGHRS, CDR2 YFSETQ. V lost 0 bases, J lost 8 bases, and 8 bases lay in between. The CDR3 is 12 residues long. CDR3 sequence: CASSLDSGGYTF. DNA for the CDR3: TGCGCCAGCAGCTTGGATTCGGGCGGCTACACCTTC.

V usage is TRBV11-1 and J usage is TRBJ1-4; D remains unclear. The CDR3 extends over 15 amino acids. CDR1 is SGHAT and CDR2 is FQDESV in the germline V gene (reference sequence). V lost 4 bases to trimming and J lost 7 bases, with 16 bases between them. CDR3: CASSSPTGSPEKLFF. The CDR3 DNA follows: TGTGCCAGCAGCTCGCCCACGGGAAGCCCTGAAAAACTGTTTTTT. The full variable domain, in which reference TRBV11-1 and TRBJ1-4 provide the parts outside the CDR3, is EAEVAQSPRYKITEKSQAVAFWCDPISGHATLYWYRQILGQGPELLVQFQDESVVDDSQLPKDRFSAERLKGVDSTLKIQPAELGDSAMYLCASSSPTGSPEKLFFGSGTQLSVL.

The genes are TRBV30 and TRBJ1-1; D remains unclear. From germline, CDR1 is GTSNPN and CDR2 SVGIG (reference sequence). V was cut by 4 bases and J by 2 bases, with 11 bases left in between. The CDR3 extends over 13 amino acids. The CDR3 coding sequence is TGTGCCTGGACGGACGAATACAACACTGAAGCTTTCTTT. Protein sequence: CAWTDEYNTEAFF.

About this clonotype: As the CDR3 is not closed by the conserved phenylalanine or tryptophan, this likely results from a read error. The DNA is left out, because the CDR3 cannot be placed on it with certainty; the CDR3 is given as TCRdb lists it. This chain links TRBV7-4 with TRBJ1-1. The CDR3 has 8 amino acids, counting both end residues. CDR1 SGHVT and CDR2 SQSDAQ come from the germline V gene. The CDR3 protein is CASSLGRR.

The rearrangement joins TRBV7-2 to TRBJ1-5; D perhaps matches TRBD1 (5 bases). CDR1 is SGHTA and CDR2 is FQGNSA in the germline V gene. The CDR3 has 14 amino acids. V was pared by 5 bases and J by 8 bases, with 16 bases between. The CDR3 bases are TGTGCCAGCAGCCGAGCGCCGCGGGGGGAGCCCCAGCATTTT. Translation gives CASSRAPRGEPQHF.

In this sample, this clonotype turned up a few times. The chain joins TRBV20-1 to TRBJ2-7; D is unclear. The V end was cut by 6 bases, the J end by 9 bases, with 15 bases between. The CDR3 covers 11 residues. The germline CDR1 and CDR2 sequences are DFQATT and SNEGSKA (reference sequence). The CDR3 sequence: CSAPLPASQYF. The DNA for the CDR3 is TGCAGTGCCCCGTTGCCGGCCTCGCAGTACTTC.

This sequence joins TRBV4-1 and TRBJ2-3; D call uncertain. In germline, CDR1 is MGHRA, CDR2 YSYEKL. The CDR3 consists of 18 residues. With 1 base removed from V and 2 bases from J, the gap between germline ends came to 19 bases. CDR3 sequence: CASSQGEGTASNTDTQYF. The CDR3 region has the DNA TGCGCCAGCAGCCAAGGGGAAGGTACAGCGTCTAACACAGATACGCAGTATTTT.

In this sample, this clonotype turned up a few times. CDR3 DNA sequence: TGCAGTGCTAGAGATCGCCAGAGCTCTGGAAACACCATATATTTT. Translating it yields CSARDRQSSGNTIYF. This rearrangement joins TRBV20-1 to TRBJ1-3, with D unresolved. This CDR3 comprises 15 residues. Germline CDR1 and CDR2: DFQATT and SNEGSKA (reference sequence). V dropped 0 bases and J dropped 0 bases, with 9 bases sitting between them.

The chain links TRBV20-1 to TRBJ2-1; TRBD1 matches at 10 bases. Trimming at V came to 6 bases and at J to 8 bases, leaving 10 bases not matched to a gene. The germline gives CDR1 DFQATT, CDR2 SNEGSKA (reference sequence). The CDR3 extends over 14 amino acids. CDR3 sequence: CSARRGTGVDEQFF. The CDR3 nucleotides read TGCAGTGCCCGCAGAGGGACAGGGGTCGATGAGCAGTTCTTC.

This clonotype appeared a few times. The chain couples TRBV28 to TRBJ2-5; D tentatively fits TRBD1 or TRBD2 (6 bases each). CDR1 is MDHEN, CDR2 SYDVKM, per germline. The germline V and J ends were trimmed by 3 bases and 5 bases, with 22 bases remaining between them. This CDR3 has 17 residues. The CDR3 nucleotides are TGTGCCAGCAGTTTTATGGGGCTCGGGAGACAGGAGGAGACCCAGTACTTC. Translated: CASSFMGLGRQEETQYF. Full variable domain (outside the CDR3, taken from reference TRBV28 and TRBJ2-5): DVKVTQSSRYLVKRTGEKVFLECVQDMDHENMFWYRQDPGLGLRLIYFSYDVKMKEKGDIPEGYSVSREKKERFSLILESASTNQTSMYLCASSFMGLGRQEETQYFGPGTRLLVL.

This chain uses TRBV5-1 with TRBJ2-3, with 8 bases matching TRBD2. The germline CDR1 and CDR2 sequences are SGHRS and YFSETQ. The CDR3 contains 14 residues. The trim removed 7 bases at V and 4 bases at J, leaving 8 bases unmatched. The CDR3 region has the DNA TGCGCCAGCGAAAGCGGGAGTGGGGCAGATACGCAGTATTTT. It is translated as CASESGSGADTQYF.

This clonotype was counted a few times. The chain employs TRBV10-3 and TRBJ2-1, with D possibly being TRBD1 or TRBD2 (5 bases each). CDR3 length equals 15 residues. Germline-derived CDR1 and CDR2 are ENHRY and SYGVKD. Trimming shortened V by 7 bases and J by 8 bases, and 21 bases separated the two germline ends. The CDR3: CAIMKTGTASHEQFF. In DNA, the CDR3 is TGTGCCATCATGAAGACCGGGACGGCGAGCCATGAGCAGTTCTTC.

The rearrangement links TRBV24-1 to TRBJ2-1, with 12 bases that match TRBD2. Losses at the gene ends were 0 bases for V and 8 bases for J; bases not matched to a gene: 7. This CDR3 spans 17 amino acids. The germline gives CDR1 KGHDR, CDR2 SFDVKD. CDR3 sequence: CATSDLRTSGTIYEQFF. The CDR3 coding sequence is TGTGCCACCAGTGATTTGCGGACTAGCGGGACCATCTATGAGCAGTTCTTC.

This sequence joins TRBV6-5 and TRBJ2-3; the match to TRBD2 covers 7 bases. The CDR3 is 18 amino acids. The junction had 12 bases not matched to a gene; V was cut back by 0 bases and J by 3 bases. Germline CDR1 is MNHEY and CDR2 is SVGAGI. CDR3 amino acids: CASSYSIGSGIGTDTQYF. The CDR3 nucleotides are TGTGCCAGCAGTTACTCGATCGGCAGCGGGATAGGTACAGATACGCAGTATTTT.

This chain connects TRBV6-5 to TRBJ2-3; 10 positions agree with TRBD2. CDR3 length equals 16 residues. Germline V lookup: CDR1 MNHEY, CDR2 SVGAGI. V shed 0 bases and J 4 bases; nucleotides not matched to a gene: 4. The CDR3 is CASSYSKAGGPDTQYF. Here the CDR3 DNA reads TGTGCCAGCAGTTACTCGAAAGCGGGAGGGCCAGATACGCAGTATTTT.

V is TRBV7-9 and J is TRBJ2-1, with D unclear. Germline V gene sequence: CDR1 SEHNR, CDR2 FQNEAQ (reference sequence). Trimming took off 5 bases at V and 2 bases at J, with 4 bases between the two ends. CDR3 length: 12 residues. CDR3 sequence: CASSHPYNEQFF. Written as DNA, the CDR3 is TGTGCCAGCAGCCATCCCTACAATGAGCAGTTCTTC. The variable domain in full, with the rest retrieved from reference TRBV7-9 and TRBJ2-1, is DTGVSQNPRHKITKRGQNVTFRCDPISEHNRLYWYRQTLGQGPEFLTYFQNEAQLEKSRLLSDRFSAERPKGSFSTLEIQRTEQGDSAMYLCASSHPYNEQFFGPGTRLTVL.